The clone carrying this T cell receptor beta chain was seen a single time. The record originates from a study of T cell responses to AZD1222 COVID-19 vaccine. The V segment lost 5 bases and the J segment 3 bases; nucleotides outside the gene matches: 5. The germline gives CDR1 SEHNR, CDR2 FQNEAQ (reference sequence). The CDR3 is made up of 16 amino acids. Data came from immunoSEQ multiplex PCR; TCRdb stores just in-frame clones and leaves some out. This table holds about 130,000 clones, over 85% found once. The rearrangement joins TRBV7-9 to TRBJ2-2; 11 bases are shared with TRBD1. The material sequenced was peripheral blood, taken on day 0 of AZD1222 vaccination. The TCR originated in an adult in good health. The CDR3 bases are TGTGCCAGCAGCCCCGGACAGGGGGCGGACACCGGGGAGCTGTTTTTT. This translates into CASSPGQGADTGELFF.